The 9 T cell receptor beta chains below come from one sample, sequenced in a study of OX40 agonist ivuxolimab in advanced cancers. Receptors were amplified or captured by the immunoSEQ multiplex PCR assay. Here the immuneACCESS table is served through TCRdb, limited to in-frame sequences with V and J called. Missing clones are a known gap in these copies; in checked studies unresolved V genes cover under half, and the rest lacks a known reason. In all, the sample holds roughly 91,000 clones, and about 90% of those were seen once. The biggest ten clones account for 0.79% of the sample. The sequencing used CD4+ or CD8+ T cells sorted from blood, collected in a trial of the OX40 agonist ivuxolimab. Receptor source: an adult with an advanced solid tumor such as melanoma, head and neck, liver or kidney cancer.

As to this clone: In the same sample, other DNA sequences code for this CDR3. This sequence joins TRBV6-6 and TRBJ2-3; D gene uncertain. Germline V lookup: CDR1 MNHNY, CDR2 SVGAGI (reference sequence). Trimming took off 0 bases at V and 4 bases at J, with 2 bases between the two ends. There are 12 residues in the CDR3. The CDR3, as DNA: TGTGCCAGCAGTTACTCTTCAGATACGCAGTATTTT. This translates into CASSYSSDTQYF.

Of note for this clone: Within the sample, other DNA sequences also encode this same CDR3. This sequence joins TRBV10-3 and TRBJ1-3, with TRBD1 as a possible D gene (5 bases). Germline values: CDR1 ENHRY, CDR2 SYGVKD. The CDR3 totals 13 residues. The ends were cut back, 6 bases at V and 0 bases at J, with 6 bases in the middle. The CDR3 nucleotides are TGTGCCATCAGAGACAGCTCTGGAAACACCATATATTTT. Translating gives CAIRDSSGNTIYF.

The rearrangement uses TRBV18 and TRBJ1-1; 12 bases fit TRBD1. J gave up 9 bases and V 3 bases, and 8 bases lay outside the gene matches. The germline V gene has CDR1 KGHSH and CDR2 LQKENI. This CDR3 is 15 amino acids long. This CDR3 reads CASSPGTGGLAQAFF. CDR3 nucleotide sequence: TGTGCCAGCTCACCCGGGACAGGGGGCCTGGCTCAAGCTTTCTTT.

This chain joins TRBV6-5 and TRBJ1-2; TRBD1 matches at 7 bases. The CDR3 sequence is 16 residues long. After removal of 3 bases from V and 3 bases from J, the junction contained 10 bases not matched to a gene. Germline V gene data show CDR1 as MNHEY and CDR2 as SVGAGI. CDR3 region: CASSYSLTGIDYGYTF. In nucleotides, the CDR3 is TGTGCCAGCAGTTATTCATTGACAGGGATCGACTATGGCTACACCTTC.

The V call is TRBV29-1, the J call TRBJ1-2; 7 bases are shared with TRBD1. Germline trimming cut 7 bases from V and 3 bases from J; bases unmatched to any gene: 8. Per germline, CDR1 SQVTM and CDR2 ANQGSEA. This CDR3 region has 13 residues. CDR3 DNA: TGCAGCGCCCACAGGGGCTTGGACTATGGCTACACCTTC. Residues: CSAHRGLDYGYTF.

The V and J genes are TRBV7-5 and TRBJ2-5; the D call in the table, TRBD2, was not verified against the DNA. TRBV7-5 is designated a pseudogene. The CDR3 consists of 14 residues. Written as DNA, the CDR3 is TGTGCCAGAAGCTTAGCGACGGGGGGGGAGACCCAGTACTTC. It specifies CARSLATGGETQYF.

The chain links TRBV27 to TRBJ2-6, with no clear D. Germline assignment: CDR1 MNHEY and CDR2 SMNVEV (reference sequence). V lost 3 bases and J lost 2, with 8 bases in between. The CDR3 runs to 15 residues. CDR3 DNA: TGTGCCAGCAGTTTCAAAATTCCTGGGGCCAACGTCCTGACTTTC. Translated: CASSFKIPGANVLTF.

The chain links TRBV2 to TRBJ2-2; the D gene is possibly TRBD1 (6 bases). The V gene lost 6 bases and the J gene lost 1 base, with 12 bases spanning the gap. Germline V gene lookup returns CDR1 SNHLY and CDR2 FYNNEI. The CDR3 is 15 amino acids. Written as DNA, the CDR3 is TGTGCCAGCAGGGGTCGGACAGTGAACACCGGGGAGCTGTTTTTT. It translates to CASRGRTVNTGELFF.

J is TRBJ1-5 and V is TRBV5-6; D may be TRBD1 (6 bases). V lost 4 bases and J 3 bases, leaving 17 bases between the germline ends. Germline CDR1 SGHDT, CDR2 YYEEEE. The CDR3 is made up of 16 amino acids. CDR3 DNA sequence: TGTGCCAGCAGCGCCTGGGGGCAGGGAAACAATCAGCCCCAGCATTTT. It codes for CASSAWGQGNNQPQHF.